Listed here are 20 T cell receptor beta chains from one sample, sequenced in a study of graft-versus-host responses after intestinal transplantation. TCRdb keeps only in-frame clones here, not all; method: immunoSEQ multiplex PCR. The sample includes around 89,000 clones, 85% to 95% of them seen just once. These receptors have no known antigen. Specimen: unstimulated CD8+ T cells sorted from spleen or lymph node cells, collected before transplant. Every receptor here comes from a human donor who was the organ donor for an intestinal transplant.

This chain connects TRBV9 to TRBJ2-7; D perhaps matches TRBD1 (5 bases). Germline V gene data show CDR1 as SGDLS and CDR2 as YYNGEE. The CDR3 is 12 amino acids. Trimming took off 4 bases at V and 6 bases at J, with 11 bases between the two ends. The CDR3 DNA reads TGTGCCAGCAGCTCAGGGATGGGCGAGCAGTACTTC. This translates into CASSSGMGEQYF.

The chain has TRBV19 and TRBJ1-1; D remains unclear. Germline CDR1 reads LNHDA; CDR2 reads SQIVND (reference sequence). The CDR3 runs 18 residues. V lost 3 bases to trimming and J lost 0 bases, with 20 bases between them. The DNA of the CDR3 is TGTGCCAGTAGTATCCTCCCCGAAACCGGCGGATTGAACACTGAAGCTTTCTTT. It yields the protein CASSILPETGGLNTEAFF.

V and J are TRBV5-1 and TRBJ1-4; 7 nucleotides agree with TRBD1. Germline CDR1 reads SGHRS; CDR2 reads YFSETQ. J gave up 3 bases and V 1 base, and 3 bases lay outside the gene matches. The CDR3 has 15 amino acids. The chain's CDR3 is CASSLWGQPNEKLFF. The CDR3 bases are TGCGCCAGCAGCTTGTGGGGACAGCCTAATGAAAAACTGTTTTTT.

The chain has TRBV7-8 and TRBJ2-7; 9 bases match TRBD1. J gave up 1 base and V 4 bases, and 5 bases lay outside the gene matches. In germline, CDR1 is SGHVS, CDR2 FQNEAQ. This CDR3 is 15 amino acids long. Here the CDR3 reads CASSSRQGESYEQYF. CDR3 nucleotide sequence: TGTGCCAGCAGCTCGCGACAGGGGGAATCCTACGAGCAGTACTTC. The full variable domain, rest sourced from reference TRBV7-8 and TRBJ2-7, is GAGVSQSPRYKVAKRGQDVALRCDPISGHVSLFWYQQALGQGPEFLTYFQNEAQLDKSGLPSDRFFAERPEGSVSTLKIQRTQQEDSAVYLCASSSRQGESYEQYFGPGTRLTVT.

The rearrangement uses TRBV5-4 and TRBJ2-1, with 7 bases lining up with TRBD1. Germline-derived CDR1 and CDR2 are SGHNT and YYREEE (reference sequence). The CDR3 is made up of 15 amino acids. V gave up 4 bases and J gave up 8 bases; unmatched junction bases: 12. This CDR3 is CASSQNRGLMDEQFF. CDR3 sequence (DNA): TGTGCCAGCAGCCAGAACAGGGGTTTAATGGATGAGCAGTTCTTC.

V and J are TRBV21-1 and TRBJ2-7; the table's D call TRBD1 went unverified against the DNA. TRBV21-1 is an annotated pseudogene. The CDR3 extends over 13 amino acids. The CDR3 sequence: CASSKGQPYEQYF. The DNA for the CDR3 is TGTGCCAGCAGCAAAGGACAGCCCTACGAGCAGTACTTC.

V and J are TRBV25-1 and TRBJ1-1; D is undetermined. The CDR3 is 14 amino acids. V lost 5 bases and J lost 6, with 16 bases in between. Per germline, CDR1 MGHDK and CDR2 SYGVNS. DNA of the CDR3: TGTGCCAGCAGTTTACAAAGTCCCGGGGCTGAAGCTTTCTTT. This translates into CASSLQSPGAEAFF. The entire variable domain, with the rest obtained from reference TRBV25-1 and TRBJ1-1, is as follows: EADIYQTPRYLVIGTGKKITLECSQTMGHDKMYWYQQDPGMELHLIHYSYGVNSTEKGDLSSESTVSRIRTEHFPLTLESARPSHTSQYLCASSLQSPGAEAFFGQGTRLTVV.

As DNA, the CDR3 is TGCGCCAGCAGCCAAGACCCAGGGTCGGGTGAAAAACTGTTTTTT. This translates into CASSQDPGSGEKLFF. V is TRBV4-1 and J is TRBJ1-4, with D perhaps matching TRBD1 (5 bases). Trimming took 0 bases from V and 7 from J, leaving 12 bases between them. The germline V gene has CDR1 MGHRA and CDR2 YSYEKL. The CDR3 is made up of 15 amino acids.

This sequence joins TRBV15 and TRBJ2-7; D is perhaps TRBD1 (7 bases). Germline CDR1 is LNHNV and CDR2 is YYDKDF (reference sequence). CDR3 length: 15 amino acids. Deletions cut 4 bases from V and 2 bases from J, with 15 bases between. The CDR3 region has the DNA TGTGCCACCAGCACCCGCGGGACAGTCCCCTACGAGCAGTACTTC. Amino acids: CATSTRGTVPYEQYF.

V gene TRBV4-2 combines with J gene TRBJ1-2; 8 bases are a match to TRBD1. Trimming cost V 4 bases and J 8 bases; bases outside gene matches: 6. CDR1 and CDR2 from the germline V gene are LGHNA and YNFKEQ. CDR3 size: 13 residues. In DNA, the CDR3 is TGTGCCAGCAGCCCTGGACAGGGAGGAGGCTACACCTTC. It specifies CASSPGQGGGYTF.

The chain employs TRBV7-9 and TRBJ1-2; D possibly corresponds to TRBD1 (6 bases). The CDR3 consists of 15 residues. V was trimmed by 4 bases and J by 6 bases, leaving 18 bases between them. Germline CDR1 reads SEHNR; CDR2 reads FQNEAQ (reference sequence). The CDR3 loop is CASSSVAGGANGYTF. The CDR3 DNA reads TGTGCCAGCAGCTCCGTGGCTGGGGGCGCGAATGGCTACACCTTC.

V is TRBV2 and J is TRBJ1-2; a weak D match, TRBD1 (5 bases). CDR1 and CDR2 from the germline V gene are SNHLY and FYNNEI. This CDR3 spans 13 amino acids. The V gene lost 8 bases and the J gene lost 4 bases, with 14 bases spanning the gap. CDR3 DNA sequence: TGTGCCAGCTCCCAGGGAAAAATCTATGGCTACACCTTC. Translation: CASSQGKIYGYTF.

This chain links TRBV10-3 with TRBJ2-1; a weak D match, TRBD2 (7 bases). Germline V gene sequence: CDR1 ENHRY, CDR2 SYGVKD. V was pared by 4 bases and J by 7 bases, with 14 bases between. The CDR3 length is 14 residues. The CDR3 sequence: CAISGGGEGNEQFF. CDR3 nucleotides: TGTGCCATCAGTGGAGGGGGGGAGGGGAATGAGCAGTTCTTC.

With respect to this clone: Other DNA sequences in this specimen translate into the identical CDR3. This chain connects TRBV9 to TRBJ2-1, with a possible D match to TRBD2 (7 bases). Per germline, CDR1 SGDLS and CDR2 YYNGEE. The V end lost 0 bases, the J end lost 4 bases, and 11 bases lay between the germline ends. This CDR3 has 15 amino acids. CDR3 DNA sequence: TGTGCCAGCAGCGTAGGCGGGGGCGGGTACAATGAGCAGTTCTTC. Translated: CASSVGGGGYNEQFF. The variable domain in full, completed from reference TRBV9 and TRBJ2-1, reads DSGVTQTPKHLITATGQRVTLRCSPRSGDLSVYWYQQSLDQGLQFLIQYYNGEERAKGNILERFSAQQFPDLHSELNLSSLELGDSALYFCASSVGGGGYNEQFFGPGTRLTVL.

V gene TRBV9 combines with J gene TRBJ2-7, with D maybe TRBD2 (6 bases). Trimming stripped 4 bases from V and 6 bases from J, with 14 bases between. The V gene's germline CDR1 is SGDLS and CDR2 YYNGEE. The CDR3 has 13 residues. The CDR3: CASSREYGSEQYF. DNA of the CDR3: TGTGCCAGCAGCCGGGAGTACGGGAGCGAGCAGTACTTC. Supplemented by reference TRBV9 and TRBJ2-7, the full variable domain reads DSGVTQTPKHLITATGQRVTLRCSPRSGDLSVYWYQQSLDQGLQFLIQYYNGEERAKGNILERFSAQQFPDLHSELNLSSLELGDSALYFCASSREYGSEQYFGPGTRLTVT.

The chain joins TRBV27 to TRBJ2-5; D perhaps matches TRBD2 (6 bases). The DNA end favors TRBJ2-7, so the J call may be wrong. CDR3 size: 13 residues. In germline, CDR1 is MNHEY, CDR2 SMNVEV (reference sequence). The CDR3 region is CASSRDSTYEQYF. In nucleotides, the CDR3 is TGTGCCAGCAGTCGGGACTCAACCTACGAGCAGTACTTC.

This chain links TRBV27 with TRBJ2-5; 7 nucleotides agree with TRBD2. The end of the DNA aligns better with TRBJ2-7, so the J call may be wrong. The length of the CDR3 is 13 residues. CDR1 and CDR2 from the germline V gene are MNHEY and SMNVEV (reference sequence). The CDR3 sequence: CASSFSSGYEQYF. The CDR3 nucleotides are TGTGCCAGCAGTTTTTCTAGCGGCTACGAGCAGTACTTC.

The chain is built from TRBV13 and TRBJ1-2, with TRBD1 identical over 8 bases. Germline assignment: CDR1 PRHDT and CDR2 FYEKMQ (reference sequence). This CDR3 is 16 amino acids long. After removal of 6 bases from V and 3 bases from J, the junction contained 12 bases not matched to a gene. Here the CDR3 reads CASSSVPDREDYGYTF. The CDR3 DNA follows: TGTGCCAGCAGTTCCGTTCCGGACAGGGAGGACTATGGCTACACCTTC.

V usage is TRBV11-3 and J usage is TRBJ2-3, with 11 bases identical to TRBD1. Per germline, CDR1 SGHNT and CDR2 YENEEA. V lost 5 bases and J lost 4; bases outside the gene matches: 8. There are 16 residues in the CDR3. CDR3 bases: TGTGCCAGCAGCCCCCGGACAGGGGGCATGGCAGATACGCAGTATTTT. It specifies CASSPRTGGMADTQYF.

The rearrangement uses TRBV7-6 and TRBJ2-3; TRBD2 agrees at 8 bases. The V and J ends lost 5 bases and 5 bases, in that order; junction bases with no gene match: 6. The CDR3 extends over 14 amino acids. Per the germline V gene, CDR1 is SGHVS and CDR2 is FNYEAQ. The CDR3 DNA is TGTGCCAGCAGCAGTAGCGGGGAAGTAGATACGCAGTATTTT. Encoded protein: CASSSSGEVDTQYF.